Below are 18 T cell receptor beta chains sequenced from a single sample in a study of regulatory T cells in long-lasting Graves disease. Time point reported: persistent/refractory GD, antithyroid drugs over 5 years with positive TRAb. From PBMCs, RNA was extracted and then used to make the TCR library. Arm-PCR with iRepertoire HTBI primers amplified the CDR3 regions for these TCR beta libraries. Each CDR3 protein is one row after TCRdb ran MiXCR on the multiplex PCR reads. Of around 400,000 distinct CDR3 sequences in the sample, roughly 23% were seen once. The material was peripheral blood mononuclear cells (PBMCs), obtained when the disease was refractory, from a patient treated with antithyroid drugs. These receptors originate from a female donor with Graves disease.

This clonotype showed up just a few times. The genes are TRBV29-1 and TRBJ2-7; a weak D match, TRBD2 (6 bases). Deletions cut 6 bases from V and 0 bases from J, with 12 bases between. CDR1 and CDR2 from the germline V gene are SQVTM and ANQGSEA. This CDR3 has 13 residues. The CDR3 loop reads CSVKSGYSYEQYF. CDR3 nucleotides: TGCAGCGTGAAAAGCGGGTACTCCTACGAGCAGTACTTC.

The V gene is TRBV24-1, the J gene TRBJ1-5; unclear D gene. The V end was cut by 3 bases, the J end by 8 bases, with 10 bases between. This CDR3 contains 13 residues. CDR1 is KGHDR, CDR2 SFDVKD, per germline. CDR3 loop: CATSDQSWKPQHF. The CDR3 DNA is TGTGCCACCAGTGATCAAAGTTGGAAGCCCCAGCATTTT.

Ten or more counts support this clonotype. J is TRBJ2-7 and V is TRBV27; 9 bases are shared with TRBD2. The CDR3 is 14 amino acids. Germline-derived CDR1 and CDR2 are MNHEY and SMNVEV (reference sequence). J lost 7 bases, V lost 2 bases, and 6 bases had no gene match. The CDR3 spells CASSLSAGGGEQYF. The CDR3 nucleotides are TGTGCCAGCAGTTTAAGTGCGGGAGGGGGGGAGCAGTACTTC.

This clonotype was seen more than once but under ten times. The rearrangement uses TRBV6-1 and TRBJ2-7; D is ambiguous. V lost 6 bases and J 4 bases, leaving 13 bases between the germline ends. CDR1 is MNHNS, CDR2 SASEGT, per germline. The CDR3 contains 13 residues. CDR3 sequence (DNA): TGTGCCAGCAGATTAAGGACCGCTTACGAGCAGTACTTC. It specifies CASRLRTAYEQYF.

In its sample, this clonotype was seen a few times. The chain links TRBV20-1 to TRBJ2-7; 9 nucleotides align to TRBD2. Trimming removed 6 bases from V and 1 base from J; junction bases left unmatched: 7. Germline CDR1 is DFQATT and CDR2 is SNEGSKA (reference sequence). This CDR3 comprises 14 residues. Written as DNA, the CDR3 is TGCAGTGCCGCGGGGACTAGCAGGTCCTACGAGCAGTACTTC. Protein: CSAAGTSRSYEQYF.

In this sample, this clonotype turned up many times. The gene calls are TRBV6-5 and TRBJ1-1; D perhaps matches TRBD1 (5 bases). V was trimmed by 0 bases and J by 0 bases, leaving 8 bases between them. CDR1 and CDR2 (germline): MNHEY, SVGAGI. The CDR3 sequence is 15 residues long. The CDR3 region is CASSYSTGMNTEAFF. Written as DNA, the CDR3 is TGTGCCAGCAGTTACTCTACAGGCATGAACACTGAAGCTTTCTTT.

The CDR3 DNA reads TGCGCCAGCAGCTACCTACAGGGCTACCAAGAGACCCAGTACTTC. It specifies CASSYLQGYQETQYF. V and J are TRBV4-1 and TRBJ2-5; weak D call: TRBD1 (6 bases). Germline V gene lookup returns CDR1 MGHRA and CDR2 YSYEKL. The length of the CDR3 is 15 residues. The germline V and J ends were trimmed by 5 bases and 0 bases, with 13 bases remaining between them.

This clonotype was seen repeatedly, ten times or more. The CDR3 protein is CASSLAGGEIGELFF. CDR3 nucleotide sequence: TGTGCCAGCAGCCTCGCAGGGGGCGAAATCGGGGAGCTGTTTTTT. V gene TRBV11-2 combines with J gene TRBJ2-2; 8 bases are a match to TRBD1. After removal of 5 bases from V and 7 bases from J, the junction contained 9 bases not matched to a gene. Germline V lookup: CDR1 SGHAT, CDR2 FQNNGV. This CDR3 is 15 amino acids long.

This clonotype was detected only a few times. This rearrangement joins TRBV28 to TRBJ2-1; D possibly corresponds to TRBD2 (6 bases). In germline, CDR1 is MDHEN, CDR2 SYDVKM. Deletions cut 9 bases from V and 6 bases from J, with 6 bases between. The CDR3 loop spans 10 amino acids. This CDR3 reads CASSGNEQFF. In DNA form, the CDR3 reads TGTGCCAGTAGCGGCAATGAGCAGTTCTTC.

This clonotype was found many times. The CDR3 loop reads CASRPTGTYDQPQHF. The CDR3 DNA reads TGTGCCAGCAGACCTACAGGGACCTACGATCAGCCCCAGCATTTT. The J gene is TRBJ1-5, the V gene TRBV6-1; tentatively, D is TRBD1 (6 bases). This CDR3 contains 15 residues. V lost 6 bases, J lost 5 bases, and 17 bases lay in between. The germline V gene has CDR1 MNHNS and CDR2 SASEGT.

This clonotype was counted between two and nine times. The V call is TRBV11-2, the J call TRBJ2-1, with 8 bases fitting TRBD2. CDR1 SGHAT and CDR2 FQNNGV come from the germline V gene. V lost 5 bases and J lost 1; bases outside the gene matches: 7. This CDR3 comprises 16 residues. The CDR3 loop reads CASSHPGLGSYNEQFF. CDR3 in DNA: TGTGCCAGCAGCCACCCGGGACTAGGTTCCTACAATGAGCAGTTCTTC.

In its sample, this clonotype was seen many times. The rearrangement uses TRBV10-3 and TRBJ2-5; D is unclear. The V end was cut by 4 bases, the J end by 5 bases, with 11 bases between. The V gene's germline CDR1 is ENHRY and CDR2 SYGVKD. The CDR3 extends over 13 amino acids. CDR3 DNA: TGTGCCATCAGTGCCCCCGGCAGTGAGACCCAGTACTTC. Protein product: CAISAPGSETQYF.

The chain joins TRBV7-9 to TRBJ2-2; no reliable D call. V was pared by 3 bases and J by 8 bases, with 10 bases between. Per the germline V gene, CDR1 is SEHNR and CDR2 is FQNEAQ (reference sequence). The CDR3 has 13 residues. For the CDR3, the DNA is TGTGCCAGCAGCTTTGTCTCACCTGGGGAGCTGTTTTTT. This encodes CASSFVSPGELFF.

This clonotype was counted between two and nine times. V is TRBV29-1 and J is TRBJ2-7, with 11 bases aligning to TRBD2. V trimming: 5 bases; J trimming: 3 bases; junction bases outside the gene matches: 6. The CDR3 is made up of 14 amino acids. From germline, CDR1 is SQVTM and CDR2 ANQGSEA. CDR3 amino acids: CSVTLGLAVYEQYF. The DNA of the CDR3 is TGCAGCGTTACCTTGGGACTAGCGGTCTACGAGCAGTACTTC.

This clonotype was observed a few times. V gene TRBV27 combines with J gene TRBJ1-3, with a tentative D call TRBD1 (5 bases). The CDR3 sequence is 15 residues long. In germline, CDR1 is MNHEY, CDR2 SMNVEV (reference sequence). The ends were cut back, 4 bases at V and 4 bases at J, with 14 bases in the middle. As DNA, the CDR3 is TGTGCCAGCAGTTCCCAAGGGACTCCCGGAAACACCATATATTTT. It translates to CASSSQGTPGNTIYF.

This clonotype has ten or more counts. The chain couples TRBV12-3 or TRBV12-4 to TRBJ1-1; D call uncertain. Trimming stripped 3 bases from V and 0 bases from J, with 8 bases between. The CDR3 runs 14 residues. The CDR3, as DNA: TGTGCCAGCAGTTTTGGAGGGATGAACACTGAAGCTTTCTTT. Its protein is CASSFGGMNTEAFF.

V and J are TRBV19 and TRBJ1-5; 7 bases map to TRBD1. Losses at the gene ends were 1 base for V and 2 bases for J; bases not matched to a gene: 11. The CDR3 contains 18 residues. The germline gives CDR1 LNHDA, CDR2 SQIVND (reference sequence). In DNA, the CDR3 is TGTGCCAGTAGTATAGTAATCTCACCGACAGGGCGCAATCAGCCCCAGCATTTT. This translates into CASSIVISPTGRNQPQHF.

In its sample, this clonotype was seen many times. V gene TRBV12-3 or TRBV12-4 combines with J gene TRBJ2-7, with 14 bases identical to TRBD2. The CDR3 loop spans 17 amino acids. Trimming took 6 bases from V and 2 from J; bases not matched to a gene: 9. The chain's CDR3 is CASSPRLAGGLTYEQYF. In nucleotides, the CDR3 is TGTGCCAGCAGCCCCAGACTAGCGGGAGGGCTTACCTACGAGCAGTACTTC.